The 10 T cell receptor beta chains given below trace back to one sample, sequenced in a study of T cells in Graves' hyperthyroidism and ophthalmopathy. There were TCR beta CDR3 regions amplified from RNA transcripts. First-round RT-PCR of the TCR CDR3 relied on the HTBI primer set. TCRdb re-derived calls from the multiplex PCR reads in MiXCR, one entry per CDR3 protein. The sample has 350,000 or so distinct CDR3 sequences, 15% to 20% seen once. Material for sequencing was blood. The source is a woman aged 40 to 50 with Graves' ophthalmopathy.

This clonotype was detected ten times or more. The chain combines TRBV12-3 or TRBV12-4 with TRBJ2-7; 8 bases match TRBD1. The CDR3 sequence is 13 residues long. Unmatched junction bases numbered 5, after V lost 6 bases and J lost 4 bases. For the CDR3, the DNA is TGTGCCAGCAGCAAGGGACAGGCATACGAGCAGTACTTC. Its translation is CASSKGQAYEQYF.

This clonotype was seen ten or more times. The rearrangement uses TRBV11-2 and TRBJ1-1; D unresolved. The CDR3 has 14 residues. Germline values: CDR1 SGHAT, CDR2 FQNNGV. Trimming cost V 3 bases and J 1 base, with 9 bases left between them. CDR3 DNA: TGTGCCAGCAGCTTGAGCCAGCCGAACACTGAAGCTTTCTTT. This encodes CASSLSQPNTEAFF.

This clonotype was counted a few times. The V gene is TRBV11-2, the J gene TRBJ2-2, with TRBD1 as a possible D gene (5 bases). The CDR3 runs to 16 residues. Germline assignment: CDR1 SGHAT and CDR2 FQNNGV. Between the trimmed V and J ends, which lost 5 bases and 8 bases, there was a span of 21 bases. In DNA, the CDR3 is TGTGCCAGCAGCCGTATTAACAGGCTATCCAAGGGGGAGCTGTTTTTT. Translation gives CASSRINRLSKGELFF. Full variable domain (missing parts from reference TRBV11-2 and TRBJ2-2): EAGVAQSPRYKIIEKRQSVAFWCNPISGHATLYWYQQILGQGPKLLIQFQNNGVVDDSQLPKDRFSAERLKGVDSTLKIQPAKLEDSAVYLCASSRINRLSKGELFFGEGSRLTVL.

At least ten counts were recorded for this clonotype. The rearrangement links TRBV28 to TRBJ1-2; the match to TRBD1 covers 8 bases. The CDR3 length is 12 residues. Looked up from germline, CDR1 is MDHEN and CDR2 is SYDVKM. V gave up 6 bases and J gave up 7 bases; unmatched junction bases: 4. This CDR3 reads CASSQTGAGYTF. The CDR3 DNA follows: TGTGCCAGCAGCCAGACAGGGGCTGGCTACACCTTC.

V usage is TRBV6-1 and J usage is TRBJ1-2; D possibly corresponds to TRBD1 (5 bases). Germline V gene lookup returns CDR1 MNHNS and CDR2 SASEGT. This CDR3 contains 13 residues. Trimming cost V 6 bases and J 5 bases, with 13 bases left between them. CDR3 residues: CASSPPWGYGYTF. CDR3 nucleotides: TGTGCCAGCAGCCCTCCCTGGGGGTATGGCTACACCTTC.

The rearrangement joins TRBV24-1 to TRBJ1-5; D possibly corresponds to TRBD1 (5 bases). Germline loops: CDR1 KGHDR, CDR2 SFDVKD. V gave up 4 bases and J gave up 4 bases, with 16 bases separating them. This CDR3 comprises 16 residues. The CDR3 sequence is CATSEPWGGCNQPQHF. The CDR3 DNA follows: TGTGCCACCAGTGAGCCATGGGGGGGTTGTAATCAGCCCCAGCATTTT.

A few counts support this clonotype. This rearrangement joins TRBV28 to TRBJ1-5; 8 nucleotides line up with TRBD1. The junction had 6 bases not matched to a gene; V was cut back by 3 bases and J by 5 bases. The CDR3 spans 15 residues. From germline, CDR1 is MDHEN and CDR2 SYDVKM. CDR3 bases: TGTGCCAGCAGTTTCCCAGGGGGCGTACATCAGCCCCAGCATTTT. Protein: CASSFPGGVHQPQHF.

This clonotype was seen only once. The chain recombines TRBV19 with TRBJ1-1; TRBD1 is a possible D gene (5 bases). Germline V lookup: CDR1 LNHDA, CDR2 SQIVND (reference sequence). Trimming removed 4 bases at V and 8 bases at J, with 14 bases between. This CDR3 region has 13 residues. The CDR3 coding sequence is TGTGCCAGTAGTAGACTAAGGGGCACCGAAGCTTTCTTT. Its translation: CASSRLRGTEAFF.

This chain joins TRBV6-1 and TRBJ2-5, with TRBD1 identical over 8 bases. The V gene's germline CDR1 is MNHNS and CDR2 SASEGT. V was clipped by 6 bases and J by 3 bases; unmatched bases: 3. CDR3 length equals 13 residues. DNA for the CDR3: TGTGCCAGCAGCGGGACAGGAAAAGAGACCCAGTACTTC. It is translated as CASSGTGKETQYF.

This clonotype was seen at least ten times. This sequence joins TRBV4-2 and TRBJ2-7; 7 nucleotides agree with TRBD1. Germline-derived CDR1 and CDR2 are LGHNA and YNFKEQ. J lost 2 bases, V lost 0 bases, and 10 bases had no gene match. The CDR3 spans 17 residues. Written as DNA, the CDR3 is TGTGCCAGCAGCCAAGATAGGTGGACAGGCGGCACCTACGAGCAGTACTTC. This translates into CASSQDRWTGGTYEQYF.